This T cell receptor beta chain was sequenced for a study of blood T cell repertoires in COVID-19 (dated by TCRdb to the early 2020s). Regarding the study in general: Samples from collaborators originated in the United States, Italy and Spain and spanned both the acute and convalescent phases of COVID-19. The prospective study material was composed of cDNA or gDNA derived from T cells, B-cell-depleted T cells, or PBMCs. Subjects who had been exposed to COVID-19, were actively infected with it, or had recovered from it provided the deeply sampled blood TCRbeta repertoires that made up the dataset. The repertoires were released in a freely available public database meant as a resource for research on the immune response to SARS-CoV-2. The samples were drawn from the first 160 participants of the ongoing ImmuneRACE study and from about 1,200 subjects provided by 6 global collaborators. Sample metadata almost always included a de-identified subject ID, COVID-19 status, age in years and sex. Where available, HLA class I and class II types were taken from metadata supplied by the sample provider and were not determined by assay-based typing.

At one collaborating source in Seattle, patients were enrolled during active infection and were followed longitudinally through the course of disease. Whole blood was collected in K2EDTA tubes by collaborating institutions according to the institutions' own protocols. For TCRbeta analysis, collaborator samples were shipped as frozen whole blood, as isolated PBMCs, or as DNA extracted from either sample type. This clone was counted between two and nine times. No antigen is known for it. Per-base qualities were not stored, and no clone one base away is much larger. Spanning cysteine to phenylalanine, the CDR3 consists of 15 amino acids. The entry retains the CDR3 DNA only, 45 bases that are in frame from base 1. V is cut by 3 bases and J by 7 bases, and the space between the germline ends is 13 bases. The germline V gene encodes CDR1 SGHAT and CDR2 FQNNGV. TCRbeta CDR3 regions were amplified from genomic DNA using the immunoSEQ Assay, a bias-controlled multiplex PCR. As for the original processing: Nucleated cell counts per sample were estimated from amplification of reference gene primers within the assay. To quantify the absolute abundance of each unique TCRbeta CDR3 rearrangement, sequence reads were collapsed and filtered. For each sample, productive Simpson clonality was calculated by taking the square root of Simpson's diversity index across productive rearrangements. What TCRdb holds here is the immuneACCESS table cut down to in-frame rearrangements. Part of the clones is not present; checked against another copy, under half of the missing clones reflect an unresolved V gene, and the others are unexplained. V, J and clone size derive from that table, while D and trimming were established from the DNA sequence. This sample holds 390,000 or so clones; more than 75% were observed only once. The top ten constitute about 10% of the sample.

Study-wide findings and limitations: The quantity of clinical and demographic metadata differed by source and by participant and was supplied without curation.

The chain was built from TRBV11-2 and TRBJ1-6; too little of a D gene remains to name it. Sequencing was carried out using peripheral blood. The source of this sequence is a young woman with COVID-19, enrolled during active disease. The CDR3 reads CASSLRADPNSPLHF. The DNA is TGTGCCAGCAGCTTGAGGGCGGACCCCAATTCACCCCTCCACTTT.